These T cell receptor beta chains were read from a single sample in a study of control samples from healthy donors and cancer patients. Clones were sequenced by immunoSEQ multiplex PCR, and TCRdb holds only the in-frame ones, with some missing. The sample has about 250,000 clones, about 80% seen once. The specimen was PBMCs. All receptors derive from a woman aged 55-69 years with lung cancer. The CDR3 runs from the conserved cysteine through the conserved F or W. The D gene is left open where the match is weak. Rows may omit the clone size; those that give it use once, few, many or a size class.

>TRBD2|once|TRBV5-1|TRBJ2-7
CASSVSGRSSYEQYF
TGCGCCAGCAGCGTTAGCGGGCGTAGCTCCTACGAGCAGTACTTC
>-|-|TRBV4-2|TRBJ2-4
CASSQDPDLTLAKNIQYF
TGTGCCAGCAGCCAAGATCCGGACCTGACTCTAGCCAAAAACATTCAGTACTTC
>-|-|TRBV18|TRBJ2-6
CASSLGQPISGANVLTF
TGTGCCAGCTCACTCGGACAGCCTATCTCTGGGGCCAACGTCCTGACTTTC
>-|-|TRBV3-1/TRBV3-2|TRBJ1-1
CASSSRQDTEAFF
TGTGCCAGCAGCTCCCGACAGGACACTGAAGCTTTCTTT
>TRBD1|-|TRBV5-1|TRBJ1-1
CASSSGTARNTEAFF
TGCGCCAGCAGTTCAGGGACAGCCAGAAACACTGAAGCTTTCTTT
>TRBD1|-|TRBV2|TRBJ1-1
CASSENRGFTEAFF
TGTGCCAGCAGTGAAAACAGGGGTTTCACTGAAGCTTTCTTT
>TRBD1|-|TRBV6-5|TRBJ1-2
CASSRQGRGYTF
TGTGCCAGCAGCAGACAGGGTCGGGGCTACACCTTC
>-|-|TRBV7-9|TRBJ2-2
CASSDPGRTTRELFF
TGTGCCAGCAGCGACCCGGGACGAACCACCAGGGAGCTGTTTTTT
>-|-|TRBV10-1|TRBJ1-1
CASSARVGGMNTEAFF
TGCGCCAGCAGTGCCCGTGTAGGGGGGATGAACACTGAAGCTTTCTTT
>-|-|TRBV5-1|TRBJ2-1
CASRETTDNEQFF
TGCGCCAGCCGCGAGACTACTGACAATGAGCAGTTCTTC
>TRBD2|-|TRBV5-4|TRBJ2-7
CASSLVTSGEGNEQYF
TGTGCCAGCAGCTTGGTGACTAGCGGTGAGGGGAACGAGCAGTACTTC
>-|-|TRBV15|TRBJ2-3
CATSRPQGGSPDTQYF
TGTGCCACCAGCAGGCCCCAAGGTGGGAGTCCAGATACGCAGTATTTT
>-|-|TRBV19|TRBJ2-2
CASSIKRGAVTGELFF
TGTGCCAGTAGTATCAAACGGGGGGCCGTAACCGGGGAGCTGTTTTTT
>-|-|TRBV2|TRBJ1-6
CASSEESGSFNSPLHF
TGTGCCAGCAGTGAAGAGTCCGGGTCCTTCAATTCACCCCTCCACTTT
>-|-|TRBV3-1/TRBV3-2|TRBJ1-2
CASSQPAGTLYGYTF
TGTGCCAGCAGCCAGCCCGCTGGGACTTTATATGGCTACACCTTC
>-|once|TRBV18|TRBJ1-1
CASSPLRGNTEAFF
TGTGCCAGCTCACCCTTACGGGGCAACACTGAAGCTTTCTTT
>TRBD2|once|TRBV25-1|TRBJ2-5
CASSGGGTSGSVGTQYF
TGTGCCAGCAGTGGGGGAGGGACTAGCGGGAGTGTGGGGACCCAGTACTTC
>TRBD1|-|TRBV2|TRBJ2-3
CASSHSTGQGTDTQYF
TGTGCCAGCAGTCATTCGACAGGGCAGGGAACAGATACGCAGTATTTT
>-|-|TRBV5-6|TRBJ1-5
CASSPGGNNQPQHF
TGTGCCAGCAGCCCGGGCGGGAACAATCAGCCCCAGCATTTT
>-|-|TRBV6-5|TRBJ2-5
CASSFTGKTQYF
TGTGCCAGCAGCTTTACCGGGAAGACCCAGTACTTC
>-|-|TRBV7-3|TRBJ2-5
CASSADVGETQYF
TGTGCCAGCAGCGCCGACGTGGGAGAGACCCAGTACTTC
>TRBD1|-|TRBV7-9|TRBJ1-4
CASSQTGGGGEKLFF
TGTGCCAGCAGCCAGACAGGGGGAGGCGGTGAAAAACTGTTTTTT
>TRBD2|-|TRBV5-1|TRBJ2-1
CASRVAGGSNEQFF
TGCGCCAGCAGAGTAGCGGGGGGGAGCAATGAGCAGTTCTTC
>TRBD1|-|TRBV9|TRBJ2-2
CASSGGQSPIGELFF
TGTGCCAGCAGCGGGGGACAGAGCCCTATCGGGGAGCTGTTTTTT
>-|-|TRBV7-9|TRBJ1-6
CASSGGTNSPLHF
TGTGCCAGCAGCGGGGGGACCAATTCACCCCTCCACTTT
>TRBD1|medium-sized|TRBV5-4|TRBJ2-4
CASSPVGTGGNIQYF
TGTGCCAGCAGCCCGGTCGGGACAGGGGGTAACATTCAGTACTTC
>-|-|TRBV3-1/TRBV3-2|TRBJ1-2
CASSQDPGGGYTF
TGTGCCAGCAGCCAAGACCCAGGTGGGGGCTACACCTTC
>-|-|TRBV5-5|TRBJ2-7
CASSFNYEQYF
TGTGCCAGCAGCTTTAACTACGAGCAGTACTTC
>-|-|TRBV14|TRBJ1-3
CASSQASGISGNTIYF
TGTGCCAGCAGCCAAGCCTCGGGTATCTCTGGAAACACCATATATTTT
>-|once|TRBV6-5|TRBJ2-7
CASSYVGVHEQYF
TGTGCCAGCAGTTATGTAGGGGTCCACGAGCAGTACTTC
>-|-|TRBV10-1|TRBJ1-5
CASSDTTGDRAQHF
TGCGCCAGCAGTGATACGACGGGGGATCGAGCCCAGCATTTT
>TRBD2|-|TRBV5-1|TRBJ2-2
CASSRTGGTGELFF
TGCGCCAGCAGCCGGACGGGGGGAACCGGGGAGCTGTTTTTT
>-|-|TRBV7-9|TRBJ2-3
CASSGAGTDTQYF
TGTGCCAGCAGCGGGGCAGGCACAGATACGCAGTATTTT
>TRBD1|-|TRBV5-6|TRBJ1-1
CASSLPDREAFF
TGTGCCAGCAGCTTGCCGGACAGGGAAGCTTTCTTT
>TRBD1|-|TRBV2|TRBJ1-5
CASNLPIGGQGAQPQHF
TGTGCCAGCAATTTACCGATCGGAGGACAGGGGGCCCAGCCCCAGCATTTT
>-|many|TRBV7-2|TRBJ1-3
CASSLGFAGRGNTIYF
TGTGCCAGCAGCTTAGGGTTCGCAGGGAGGGGAAACACCATATATTTT
>-|-|TRBV7-9|TRBJ1-6
CASSERVSPLHF
TGTGCCAGCAGCGAAAGGGTCTCACCCCTCCACTTT
>-|-|TRBV6-5|TRBJ1-2
CASRSSGGEGYGYTF
TGTGCCAGCAGATCTTCCGGCGGGGAGGGCTATGGCTACACCTTC
>-|-|TRBV11-2|TRBJ2-7
CASSPWAGDEQYF
TGTGCCAGCAGCCCATGGGCAGGCGACGAGCAGTACTTC
>-|-|TRBV28|TRBJ1-3
CASSSEVNTIYF
TGTGCCAGCAGCTCCGAGGTGAACACCATATATTTT
>-|-|TRBV18|TRBJ2-7
CASSPTPTYEQYF
TGTGCCAGCTCACCTACACCAACCTACGAGCAGTACTTC
>TRBD1|-|TRBV11-2|TRBJ1-4
CASSLEGQGGSEKLFF
TGTGCCAGCAGCTTAGAAGGACAGGGGGGATCTGAAAAACTGTTTTTT
>TRBD2|-|TRBV28|TRBJ2-1
CASSLTSGRAFDEQFF
TGTGCCAGCAGTTTGACTAGCGGGAGGGCCTTTGATGAGCAGTTCTTC
>TRBD2|-|TRBV9|TRBJ2-5
CASSVAGGHQETQYF
TGTGCCAGCAGCGTAGCGGGGGGTCACCAAGAGACCCAGTACTTC
>-|-|TRBV10-2|TRBJ2-5
CASLKRWAETQETQYF
TGCGCCTCCCTTAAGAGGTGGGCGGAGACCCAAGAGACCCAGTACTTC
>TRBD2|-|TRBV29-1|TRBJ2-7
CSVARLAGTSYEQYF
TGCAGCGTTGCACGCCTAGCGGGAACGTCCTACGAGCAGTACTTC
>-|-|TRBV5-4|TRBJ1-5
CASSPGEDQPQHF
TGTGCCAGCAGCCCCGGGGAGGATCAGCCCCAGCATTTT
>-|-|TRBV7-9|TRBJ1-4
CASSRGSFQGEKLFF
TGTGCCAGCTCTAGGGGGAGCTTTCAGGGAGAAAAACTGTTTTTT